This record covers a single T cell receptor (beta chain). This sample is drawn from a study of blood T cell repertoires in COVID-19. Study-level information: Sites across the United States, Italy and Spain contributed samples from acute and convalescent COVID-19. T cells, B-cell-depleted T cells, or PBMCs provided the cDNA or gDNA that served as material.

Original processing notes: Estimates of nucleated cell counts were drawn from the amplification of reference gene primers. Produced via immunoSEQ multiplex PCR; TCRdb's table is partial and in-frame only. V and J calls plus clone size are reproduced from that table; the DNA served to infer D and trimming. The sample records about 42,000 clones, 90% being singletons. The TCR sequence derives from a man aged 50-59 years with active COVID-19. Sequencing was performed on peripheral blood.

CDR3 nucleotide sequence: TGTGCCAGCAGCTTAGGTTTAGGGGGACACACCATATATTTT. Protein product: CASSLGLGGHTIYF. V usage is TRBV7-2 and J usage is TRBJ1-3; possibly TRBD1 for D (6 bases). The CDR3 extends over 14 amino acids. Germline CDR1 reads SGHTA; CDR2 reads FQGNSA. V dropped 1 base and J dropped 8 bases, with 12 bases sitting between them.